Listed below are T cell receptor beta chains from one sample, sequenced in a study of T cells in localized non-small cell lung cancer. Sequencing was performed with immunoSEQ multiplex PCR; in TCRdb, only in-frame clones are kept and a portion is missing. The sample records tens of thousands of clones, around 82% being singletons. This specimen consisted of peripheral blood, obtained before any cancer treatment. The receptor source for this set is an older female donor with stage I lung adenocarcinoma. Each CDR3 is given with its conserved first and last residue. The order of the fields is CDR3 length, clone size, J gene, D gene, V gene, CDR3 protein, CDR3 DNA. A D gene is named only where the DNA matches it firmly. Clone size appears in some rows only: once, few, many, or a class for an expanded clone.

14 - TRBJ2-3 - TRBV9 CASSPRGATDTQYF TGTGCCAGCAGCCCTCGGGGGGCTACAGATACGCAGTATTTT
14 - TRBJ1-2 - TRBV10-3 CAISESALNYGYTF TGTGCCATCAGTGAGTCTGCTCTGAACTATGGCTACACCTTC
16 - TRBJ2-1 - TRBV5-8 CASSPWDFHSYNEQFF TGTGCCAGCAGCCCCTGGGACTTCCACTCCTACAATGAGCAGTTCTTC
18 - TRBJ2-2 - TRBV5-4 CASSRPGGPGLNTGELFF TGTGCCAGCAGCCGACCCGGCGGACCAGGGTTAAACACCGGGGAGCTGTTTTTT
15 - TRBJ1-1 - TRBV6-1 CASSPEGGRNTEAFF TGTGCCAGCAGCCCCGAGGGGGGACGGAACACTGAAGCTTTCTTT
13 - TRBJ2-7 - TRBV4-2 CASSQPRAYEQYF TGTGCCAGCAGCCAACCAAGAGCCTACGAGCAGTACTTC
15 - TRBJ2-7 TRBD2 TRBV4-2 CASSQATSGSTEQYF TGTGCCAGCAGCCAAGCAACTAGCGGGAGCACCGAGCAGTACTTC
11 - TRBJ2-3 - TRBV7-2 CASSLVETQYF TGTGCCAGCAGCTTAGTCGAGACGCAGTATTTT
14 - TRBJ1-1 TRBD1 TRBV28 CASRFKGAGTEAFF TGTGCCAGCAGATTCAAGGGGGCGGGGACTGAAGCTTTCTTT
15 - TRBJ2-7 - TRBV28 CASSSTRDPSYEQYF TGTGCCAGCAGCTCGACCCGGGATCCGAGCTACGAGCAGTACTTC
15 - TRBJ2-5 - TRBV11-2 CASSSSPARDETQYF TGTGCCAGCAGCTCTAGCCCTGCTAGAGACGAGACCCAGTACTTC
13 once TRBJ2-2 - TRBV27 CASSLSGFGELFF TGTGCCAGCAGTTTAAGTGGGTTCGGGGAGCTGTTTTTT